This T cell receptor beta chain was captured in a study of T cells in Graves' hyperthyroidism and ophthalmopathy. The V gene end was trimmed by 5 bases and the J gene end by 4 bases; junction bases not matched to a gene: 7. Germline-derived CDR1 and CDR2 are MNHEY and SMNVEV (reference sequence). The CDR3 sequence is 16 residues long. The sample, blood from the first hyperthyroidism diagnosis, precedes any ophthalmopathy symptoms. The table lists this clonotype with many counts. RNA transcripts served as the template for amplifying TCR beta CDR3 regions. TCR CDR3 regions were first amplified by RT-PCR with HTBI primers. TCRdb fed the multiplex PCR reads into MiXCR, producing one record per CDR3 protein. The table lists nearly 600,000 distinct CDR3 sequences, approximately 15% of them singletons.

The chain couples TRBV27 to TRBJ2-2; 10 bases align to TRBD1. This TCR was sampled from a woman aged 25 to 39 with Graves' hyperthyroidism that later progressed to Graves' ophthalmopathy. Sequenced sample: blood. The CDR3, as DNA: TGTGCCAGCAGTACCTGGGACAGGGGAGGCACCGGGGAGCTGTTTTTT. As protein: CASSTWDRGGTGELFF.